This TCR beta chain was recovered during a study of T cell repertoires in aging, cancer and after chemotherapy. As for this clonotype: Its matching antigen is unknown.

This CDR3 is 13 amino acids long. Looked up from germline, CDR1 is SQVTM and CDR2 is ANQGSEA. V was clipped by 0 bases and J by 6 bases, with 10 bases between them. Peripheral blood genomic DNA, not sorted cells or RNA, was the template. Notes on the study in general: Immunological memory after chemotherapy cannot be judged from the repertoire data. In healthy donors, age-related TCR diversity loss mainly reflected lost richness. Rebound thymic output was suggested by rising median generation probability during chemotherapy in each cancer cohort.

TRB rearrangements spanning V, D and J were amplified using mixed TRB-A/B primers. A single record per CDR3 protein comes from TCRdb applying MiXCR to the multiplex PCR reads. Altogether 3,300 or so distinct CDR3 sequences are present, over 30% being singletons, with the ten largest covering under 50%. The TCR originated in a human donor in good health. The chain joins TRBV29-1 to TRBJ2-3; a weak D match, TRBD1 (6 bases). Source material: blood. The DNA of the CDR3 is TGCAGCGTTGAAGAGGGGGCGCGGGATACGCAGTATTTT. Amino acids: CSVEEGARDTQYF.